Listed here are 2 T cell receptor beta chains from one sample, sequenced in a study of cytomegalovirus exposure and HLA in healthy donors. The primer mix had 60 Vbeta and 13 Jbeta primers. Assay used: immunoSEQ multiplex PCR; TCRdb lists only in-frame clones, some missing. The sample includes more than 95,000 clones, over 65% of them seen just once. The sequencing input was PBMCs. The receptors here all came from a woman between 35 and 50 years old in good health and CMV-seronegative.

There are a few counts of this clone. The chain joins TRBV25-1 to TRBJ1-5; perhaps TRBD1 as D (5 bases). This CDR3 region has 14 residues. CDR1 and CDR2 from the germline V gene are MGHDK and SYGVNS. V gave up 4 bases and J gave up 3 bases, with 10 bases separating them. CDR3 protein: CASSGGTLNQPQHF. Written as DNA, the CDR3 is TGTGCCAGCAGTGGGGGGACTCTCAATCAGCCCCAGCATTTT.

The chain couples TRBV19 to TRBJ2-1; TRBD2 agrees at 7 bases. The CDR3 is 14 residues long. The V segment lost 5 bases and the J segment 3 bases; nucleotides outside the gene matches: 4. Germline CDR1 is LNHDA and CDR2 is SQIVND (reference sequence). The CDR3 sequence is CASSHGGGYNEQFF. For the CDR3, the DNA is TGTGCCAGTAGTCACGGCGGGGGCTACAATGAGCAGTTCTTC.